The entry below gives a single T cell receptor (beta chain) sequence along with its context. Which antigen it targets is not known. Per-base quality was not reported, and no clone a single base away is much larger than it. This specimen belongs to a study of beta chain features in type 1 diabetes (dated by TCRdb to between 2018 and 2020). A note on the overall study: Patients and healthy donors did not differ in mean age, gender distribution, total cell number or subset yield. Whereas all 28 donors provided naive and central memory subsets, regulatory and stem cell-like memory subsets were isolated from just 8 patients and about 8 healthy donors. A total of under 120,000,000 sorted cells were examined across all samples, and RNA yield correlated strongly with the number of cells per subset. In the study, TCRB repertoires of sorted circulating CD4+ T cell subsets from recently diagnosed type 1 diabetes patients were compared with those of matched healthy donors.

All of the isolated RNA was reverse transcribed with the High Capacity cDNA Reverse Transcription Kit, so expressed TCRB transcripts were sequenced. Deep immunoSEQ sequencing was applied to naive, central memory and regulatory T cell samples, giving an average of around 4 million total reads per sample. Sorted cells were lysed in RLT buffer, and RNA was extracted using DNase-treated RNeasy Micro or Mini kits according to cell number. To prevent cross-contamination, every cell subset was processed on its own, while patient and healthy donor samples were processed together. Using the immunoSEQ multiplex PCR, TCRB sequences were amplified from cDNA into 87-bp fragments spanning the CDR3 region. Sequencing of the amplicons was done on the Illumina HiSeq platform. The authors' analysis ran thus. Synthetic template baselines were used to correct PCR bias computationally, reads within Hamming distance 2 were collapsed together, and singletons that could not be merged were discarded. Reads were aligned against IMGT so that V, D and J genes, CDR3 length and insertions or deletions at six rearrangement sites could be assigned. Clonotype counts were normalized to sorted cell number within each subset before computing true diversity and Gini coefficients with the tcR R package. The overlap coefficient, calculated on TCRB nucleotide sequences, was used to measure repertoire sharing. As a proxy for the pre-selection repertoire, out-of-frame TCRB sequences from naive cells were analyzed. The source is immuneACCESS, and TCRdb retained only in-frame sequences with V and J called. Part of the clones is not carried over; for the studies checked, unresolved V genes explain less than half of this, and the remainder is unexplained. V, J and clone size were drawn from that table, and D and trimming were deduced from the DNA. For this sample the table gives about 230,000 clones, of which roughly 17% were detected only once. Jointly, the top ten make up about 0.08% of the sample.

At the junction V is shortened by 1 base and J by 2 bases; bases outside the gene matches: 3. CDR1 and CDR2, looked up from the germline V gene, are SGHRS and YFSETQ. From the cysteine through the phenylalanine, the CDR3 covers 14 amino acids. Only the CDR3 part of the read is kept: 42 bases, read in frame from the first base. Results and caveats for the whole study, not just this receptor: A moderate but significant shortening of TCRB CDR3 length was observed in type 1 diabetes patients in all four CD4+ subsets. HLA sub-analyses involved small numbers of individuals, so any influence of HLA type on TCRB rearrangement remained unresolved. Because cDNA rather than genomic DNA was sequenced, highly expressing activated cells could have been over-represented, although no difference in activation and CD3 levels was found between groups. At VDJ recombination sites, type 1 diabetes patients had fewer insertions and more deleted nucleotides, which implies abnormalities in thymic rearrangement. The naive, central memory and regulatory TCRB repertoires appeared to resemble one another more closely among patients than among healthy donors. Shorter templates might have been favored by PCR, but patient and control samples were amplified and corrected together, so both groups would have been affected equally by any skew.

From each donor, a single peripheral blood sample of about 100 mL on average was drawn into heparinised tubes. A BD FACSAria II was used to sort naive, central memory, regulatory and stem cell-like memory CD4+ T cells with a panel that included CD45RO, CCR7, CD25, CD127, CD95 and CD27. All sorted populations exceeded 95% purity. PBMCs were isolated right away by Lymphoprep density gradient centrifugation and were stained directly, without culture. Samples were stained and sorted in pairs, with one healthy donor and one patient per experiment, so that batch effects were minimized. The material sequenced was naive CD4+ T cells from blood. The sample's cell subset or site, from its label and the paper: true naive CD4+ T cells. Here the chain combines TRBV5-1 and TRBJ2-7, with 7 bases aligning to TRBD2. The receptor comes from a man aged 25 to 45 with type 1 diabetes. The CDR3 here reads CASSLTGGAYEQYF. The DNA sequence is as follows: TGCGCCAGCAGCTTGACGGGAGGCGCCTACGAGCAGTACTTC.